Each of the 31 T cell receptor beta chains below was sequenced from the same sample in a study of post-analysis software for immune sequencing data (dated by TCRdb to between 2014 and 2016). The investigation overall reported the following: Patients showed significantly higher frequencies than controls for several TRBV segments, among them TRBV5-6, TRBV5-1 and TRBV20-1.

What these receptors recognize is not known. Library creation used PCR. This sample was sequenced with an Illumina HiSeq 2500. Unique molecular identifiers were incorporated into TCR beta cDNA libraries to reduce PCR and sequencing biases. TCRdb's own reprocessing of the public reads used fastp at Q25 and MiXCR and kept productive beta chains. Here each entry gathers all rows of one CDR3 protein and keeps the most common genes and DNA. The sample includes fewer than 900,000 distinct CDR3 sequences, with about 43% observed a single time. The ten most abundant clones make up roughly 4.4% of the sample. The source material was blood. The receptors originated from a girl aged 10 to 17 with multiple sclerosis.

The chain is built from TRBV25-1 and TRBJ1-1, with D unresolved. Germline V gives CDR1 MGHDK, CDR2 SYGVNS. This CDR3 has 16 residues. Deletions cut 1 base from V and 4 bases from J, with 16 bases between. CDR3 in amino acids: CASSESNSGVFTEAFF. CDR3 nucleotides: TGTGCCAGCAGTGAATCAAATTCGGGAGTTTTCACTGAAGCTTTCTTT.

This clonotype was observed a few times. The chain employs TRBV12-3 or TRBV12-4 and TRBJ1-4; no definite D call. This CDR3 is built from 14 residues. The V end was cut by 3 bases, the J end by 2 bases, with 7 bases between. The CDR3 protein is CASSFQHTNEKLFF. DNA for the CDR3: TGTGCCAGCAGTTTTCAGCACACTAATGAAAAACTGTTTTTT.

This chain uses TRBV15 with TRBJ2-5; D call uncertain. Trimming took 2 bases from V and 5 from J, leaving 12 bases between them. CDR3 length equals 14 residues. Germline V lookup: CDR1 LNHNV, CDR2 YYDKDF (reference sequence). CDR3 DNA sequence: TGTGCCACCAGCAGAATTAGCCCTGTGGAGACCCAGTACTTC. Amino acids: CATSRISPVETQYF.

This clonotype was observed at least ten times. The chain employs TRBV5-6 and TRBJ1-4; D is possibly TRBD1 (6 bases). Trimming stripped 4 bases from V and 8 bases from J, with 15 bases between. CDR1 is SGHDT, CDR2 YYEEEE, per germline. The CDR3 covers 14 residues. CDR3 sequence: CASSEGVRSEKLFF. DNA for the CDR3: TGTGCCAGCAGCGAGGGGGTGCGCTCGGAAAAACTGTTTTTT.

The rearrangement joins TRBV7-9 to TRBJ1-2; 7 positions agree with TRBD1. From germline, CDR1 is SEHNR and CDR2 FQNEAQ (reference sequence). The CDR3 is 15 amino acids. V shed 1 base, J shed 3 bases, and the junction held 5 bases outside the gene matches. CDR3 protein: CASSLVIGTDYGYTF. Written as DNA, the CDR3 is TGTGCCAGCAGCTTAGTTATCGGGACAGACTATGGCTACACCTTC.

The chain links TRBV7-9 to TRBJ1-1, with a tentative D call TRBD1 (5 bases). Trimming pared 0 bases from V and 2 bases from J, leaving 10 bases between. The CDR3 sequence is 15 residues long. CDR1 is SEHNR, CDR2 FQNEAQ, per germline (reference sequence). The CDR3 sequence: CASSLAAQANTEAFF. Here the CDR3 DNA reads TGTGCCAGCAGCTTAGCGGCACAGGCTAACACTGAAGCTTTCTTT. Full variable domain (outside the CDR3, taken from reference TRBV7-9 and TRBJ1-1): DTGVSQNPRHKITKRGQNVTFRCDPISEHNRLYWYRQTLGQGPEFLTYFQNEAQLEKSRLLSDRFSAERPKGSFSTLEIQRTEQGDSAMYLCASSLAAQANTEAFFGQGTRLTVV.

This clonotype appeared a few times. This chain uses TRBV9 with TRBJ1-2; D uncertain. The V end was cut by 4 bases, the J end by 4 bases, with 8 bases between. CDR3 length: 12 residues. In germline, CDR1 is SGDLS, CDR2 YYNGEE. Here the CDR3 reads CASSPVTYGYTF. For the CDR3, the DNA is TGTGCCAGCAGCCCGGTCACCTATGGCTACACCTTC.

This clonotype has a handful of counts. The chain is built from TRBV4-1 and TRBJ1-4; TRBD1 might be the D (5 bases). V shed 0 bases and J shed 7 bases, with 18 bases lying between them. Germline CDR1 reads MGHRA; CDR2 reads YSYEKL. The length of the CDR3 is 17 residues. CDR3 DNA: TGCGCCAGCAGCCAAGATCCCCACCTCAGGGAGGTTGAAAAACTGTTTTTT. It is translated as CASSQDPHLREVEKLFF.

This sequence joins TRBV15 and TRBJ2-5; 9 positions agree with TRBD1. Germline loops: CDR1 LNHNV, CDR2 YYDKDF (reference sequence). The junction had 4 bases not matched to a gene; V was cut back by 2 bases and J by 3 bases. This CDR3 comprises 15 residues. CDR3: CATSRTRDREETQYF. The CDR3 DNA sequence: TGTGCCACCAGCAGAACCCGGGACAGGGAAGAGACCCAGTACTTC.

Only a few counts were recorded for this clonotype. Sequence at one end of the junction differs from germline and may be a read error. The CDR3 loop reads CASSQELAGVYEQYF. CDR3 DNA sequence: TGTGCCAGCAGCCAAGAGCTAGCGGGAGTCTACGAGCAGTACTTC. The V call is TRBV4-1, the J call TRBJ2-7; TRBD2 matches at 10 bases. The CDR3 has 15 residues. The germline V gene has CDR1 MGHRA and CDR2 YSYEKL.

The CDR3 region has the DNA TGTGCCAGCAGCCAAGGGTACGGACAGGGCCACGAGCAGTACTTC. It yields the protein CASSQGYGQGHEQYF. The genes are TRBV3-1 and TRBJ2-7; 8 nucleotides line up with TRBD1. CDR1 is LGHDT and CDR2 is YNNKEL in the germline V gene (reference sequence). Trimming removed 1 base from V and 5 bases from J; junction bases left unmatched: 7. This CDR3 is built from 15 residues.

The rearrangement uses TRBV7-8 and TRBJ2-3; tentatively, D is TRBD1 (5 bases). Trimming removed 1 base at V and 1 base at J, with 12 bases between. The length of the CDR3 is 16 residues. Germline V gene data show CDR1 as SGHVS and CDR2 as FQNEAQ. CDR3 bases: TGTGCCAGCAGCTTAGAAACAGGCTTCCGCACAGATACGCAGTATTTT. The encoded protein is CASSLETGFRTDTQYF.

This clonotype has a count of ten or more. The CDR3 DNA reads TGTGCCATCAGTGAAAACACTGAAGCTTTCTTT. It specifies CAISENTEAFF. V usage is TRBV10-3 and J usage is TRBJ1-1; D is ambiguous. Germline lookup yields CDR1 ENHRY and CDR2 SYGVKD. V was clipped by 3 bases and J by 2 bases, with 1 base between them. This CDR3 region has 11 residues.

The chain is built from TRBV7-2 and TRBJ1-4; 7 bases are shared with TRBD1. CDR1 and CDR2 from the germline V gene are SGHTA and FQGNSA. CDR3 length: 15 amino acids. V was clipped by 1 base and J by 7 bases; unmatched bases: 6. The CDR3 loop reads CASSLGGTVVEKLFF. The CDR3 nucleotides read TGTGCCAGCAGCTTAGGCGGGACAGTCGTTGAAAAACTGTTTTTT.

The rearrangement links TRBV24-1 to TRBJ2-5; 14 nucleotides agree with TRBD2. J lost 4 bases, V lost 2 bases, and 2 bases had no gene match. Germline CDR1 is KGHDR and CDR2 is SFDVKD. CDR3 length equals 16 residues. CDR3 amino acids: CATSDWGLAGVETQYF. CDR3 bases: TGTGCCACCAGTGATTGGGGACTAGCGGGAGTAGAGACCCAGTACTTC.

This chain connects TRBV20-1 to TRBJ2-4; TRBD2 might be the D (6 bases). The germline V and J ends were trimmed by 5 bases and 0 bases, with 17 bases remaining between them. The CDR3 runs 16 residues. The germline CDR1 and CDR2 sequences are DFQATT and SNEGSKA (reference sequence). In DNA form, the CDR3 reads TGCAGTGCTGGAGGGACGCCGAAGCTAGCCAAAAACATTCAGTACTTC. It is translated as CSAGGTPKLAKNIQYF.

This clonotype came up a few times. The chain's CDR3 is CASSYVADEAFF. The CDR3 DNA follows: TGTGCCAGCAGTTACGTAGCAGATGAAGCTTTCTTT. This rearrangement joins TRBV6-6 to TRBJ1-1; no firm D call. V was trimmed by 2 bases and J by 7 bases, leaving 8 bases between them. CDR3 length: 12 residues. Germline CDR1 MNHNY, CDR2 SVGAGI (reference sequence).

This clonotype was observed a handful of times. V gene TRBV20-1 combines with J gene TRBJ2-7, with D tentatively TRBD2 (5 bases). The V gene lost 6 bases and the J gene lost 0 bases, with 15 bases spanning the gap. Germline-derived CDR1 and CDR2 are DFQATT and SNEGSKA (reference sequence). There are 14 residues in the CDR3. CDR3 sequence reads: CSAPFGVSSYEQYF. As DNA, the CDR3 is TGCAGTGCCCCTTTCGGGGTAAGCTCCTACGAGCAGTACTTC.

The chain carries TRBV25-1 and TRBJ1-3; D might be TRBD1 (6 bases). V lost 1 base and J 4 bases, leaving 14 bases between the germline ends. Germline CDR1 reads MGHDK; CDR2 reads SYGVNS. This CDR3 spans 16 amino acids. CDR3 region: CASSESNRASGNTIYF. The CDR3, as DNA: TGTGCCAGCAGTGAATCTAACAGGGCCTCAGGAAACACCATATATTTT.

V usage is TRBV7-2 and J usage is TRBJ2-4, with D perhaps TRBD1 or TRBD2 (6 bases each). The DNA end is a closer match to TRBJ2-7, so the J assignment may be wrong. The CDR3 contains 15 residues. The germline V gene has CDR1 SGHTA and CDR2 FQGNSA. CDR3 region: CASSRVGGSSYEQYF. The CDR3 DNA reads TGTGCCAGCAGCCGAGTGGGGGGCTCGTCCTACGAGCAGTACTTC.

This chain joins TRBV7-2 and TRBJ2-5; 8 positions agree with TRBD1. This CDR3 is built from 15 residues. J was trimmed by 5 bases and V by 2 bases; bases with no gene match: 7. CDR1 and CDR2 from the germline V gene are SGHTA and FQGNSA. The CDR3 here is CASSLQGAVGETQYF. The CDR3 coding sequence is TGTGCCAGCAGCTTACAGGGGGCCGTGGGGGAGACCCAGTACTTC.

This chain links TRBV20-1 with TRBJ2-5, with TRBD2 matching 11 bases. The germline CDR1 and CDR2 sequences are DFQATT and SNEGSKA (reference sequence). The trim removed 6 bases at V and 11 bases at J, leaving 11 bases unmatched. The CDR3 has 13 residues. The CDR3 nucleotides are TGCAGTGCCCCGACTAGCGGGACTTTGGAGCAGTACTTC. This codes for CSAPTSGTLEQYF.

This clonotype was seen more than once but under ten times. This sequence joins TRBV6-1 and TRBJ2-3; D assignment may be TRBD1 or TRBD2 (5 bases each). V was trimmed by 5 bases and J by 1 base, leaving 13 bases between them. There are 15 residues in the CDR3. Germline CDR1 and CDR2: MNHNS and SASEGT. As DNA, the CDR3 is TGTGCCAGCAGTCCCTCGGTGGGGGGCACAGATACGCAGTATTTT. This sequence encodes CASSPSVGGTDTQYF.

The J gene is TRBJ2-6, the V gene TRBV24-1; D unresolved. Trimming removed 9 bases from V and 0 bases from J, with 5 bases in between. The CDR3 has 13 residues. Looked up from germline, CDR1 is KGHDR and CDR2 is SFDVKD. This chain's CDR3 is CATRASGANVLTF. The CDR3, as DNA: TGTGCCACCCGAGCCTCTGGGGCCAACGTCCTGACTTTC.

The rearrangement links TRBV7-9 to TRBJ2-7, with TRBD2 identical over 14 bases. From germline, CDR1 is SEHNR and CDR2 FQNEAQ (reference sequence). Trimming removed 5 bases from V and 0 bases from J; junction bases left unmatched: 9. The CDR3 has 18 residues. CDR3 amino acids: CASSPERGTSGSSYEQYF. The CDR3 DNA reads as TGTGCCAGCAGCCCCGAGCGGGGGACTAGCGGGAGCTCCTACGAGCAGTACTTC.

This clonotype was seen a handful of times. The rearrangement uses TRBV9 and TRBJ2-1; possible D gene TRBD2, 6 bases. V was clipped by 4 bases and J by 2 bases, with 16 bases between them. The V gene's germline CDR1 is SGDLS and CDR2 YYNGEE. The CDR3 has 16 residues. CDR3 nucleotide sequence: TGTGCCAGCAGCCCACAGGTTAGGGAGGCCTACAATGAGCAGTTCTTC. Amino acid sequence: CASSPQVREAYNEQFF.

This sequence joins TRBV4-3 and TRBJ2-2; TRBD2 is a possible D gene (5 bases). This CDR3 contains 17 residues. Trimming stripped 0 bases from V and 6 bases from J, with 17 bases between. CDR1 is LGHNA and CDR2 is YSLEER in the germline V gene. The CDR3 region is CASSQDLLRVSAGELFF. CDR3 bases: TGCGCCAGCAGCCAAGATCTTTTGAGGGTTTCGGCCGGGGAGCTGTTTTTT.

As for this clonotype: Possible read error: a much larger clone is one base away. The chain has TRBV12-3 or TRBV12-4 and TRBJ2-7; D remains unclear. There are 14 residues in the CDR3. Trimming stripped 1 base from V and 7 bases from J, with 14 bases between. CDR3 loop: CASSLGGISSEQYF. The CDR3 bases are TGTGCCAGCAGTTTAGGTGGGATTAGTTCGGAGCAGTACTTC.

A word on this clonotype: The junction departs from germline at one end; a sequencing error may be responsible. The chain recombines TRBV7-7 with TRBJ2-1; no definite D call. Germline CDR1 and CDR2: SSHAT and FNYEAQ (reference sequence). This CDR3 is 15 amino acids long. DNA of the CDR3: TGTGCTAGCAGCTCGGGCCTGTCCCGTCAGGATGAGCAGTTCTTC. Protein sequence: CASSSGLSRQDEQFF.

This clonotype was picked up one time. The gene calls are TRBV30 and TRBJ2-7, with D hard to call. The germline gives CDR1 GTSNPN, CDR2 SVGIG (reference sequence). Trimming removed 1 base from V and 6 bases from J, with 7 bases in between. This CDR3 comprises 11 residues. CDR3 in DNA: TGTGCCTGGAGTGAAAGTGGCGAGCAGTACTTC. Translated: CAWSESGEQYF.

This chain connects TRBV6-4 to TRBJ1-1; D unresolved. The CDR3 runs 13 residues. V gave up 6 bases and J gave up 0 bases, with 8 bases separating them. Germline V gives CDR1 MRHNA, CDR2 SNTAGT. This CDR3 reads CASSPNLNTEAFF. CDR3 bases: TGTGCCAGCAGCCCGAACTTGAACACTGAAGCTTTCTTT.